The rows below give T cell receptor beta chains drawn from one sample of a study of T cell changes during pregnancy in multiple sclerosis. Data came from immunoSEQ multiplex PCR; TCRdb stores just in-frame clones and leaves some out. The sample carries about 58,000 clones, about 90% recorded once. Sequenced material: CD4+ T cells from peripheral blood mononuclear cells, taken after pregnancy. The receptors stem from a female donor in good health, enrolled as a control in a pregnancy study. CDR3s include the opening cysteine and the closing phenylalanine or tryptophan. The D gene is left open where the match is weak. A clone size is listed for some rows: how often the clone was seen (once, few, many), or a class if it is expanded.

D gene,J gene,V gene,clone size,CDR3 DNA,CDR3 protein
NA,TRBJ1-6,TRBV7-2,NA,TGTGCCAGCAGCTTAGGGGTATGGGGCAGCCGTTATAATTCACCCCTCCACTTT,CASSLGVWGSRYNSPLHF
NA,TRBJ1-6,TRBV30,once,TGTGCCTGGAGTGGTTGGAGGGGTGGGTCACCCCTCCACTTT,CAWSGWRGGSPLHF
TRBD1,TRBJ1-2,TRBV7-8,NA,TGTGCCAGCAGCCCCCAGACAGGGGACTATGGCTACACCTTC,CASSPQTGDYGYTF
TRBD2,TRBJ2-3,TRBV7-2,NA,TGTGCCAGCAGCTTTAGCGGGGGGCGCACAGATACGCAGTATTTT,CASSFSGGRTDTQYF
TRBD1,TRBJ1-1,TRBV7-2,NA,TGTGCCAGCAGCAGAGGGGGACAGGCATTGGCATACACTGAAGCTTTCTTT,CASSRGGQALAYTEAFF
TRBD1,TRBJ1-3,TRBV5-1,NA,TGCGCCAGCAGCTATACGGGACAGGGGGCGAATTTCGGAAACACCATATATTTT,CASSYTGQGANFGNTIYF
NA,TRBJ2-5,TRBV15,few,TGTGCCACCAGCAGAGACCCAGGGCCCCAAGAGACCCAGTACTTC,CATSRDPGPQETQYF
NA,TRBJ1-6,TRBV7-8,NA,TGTGCCAGCAGCTCCCCGGGCGGGGGAATCCTCCACTTT,CASSSPGGGILHF
TRBD1,TRBJ1-2,TRBV9,NA,TGTGCCAGCAGCGTGGACAGGGCTGGGTATGGCTACACCTTC,CASSVDRAGYGYTF
TRBD2,TRBJ2-5,TRBV14,NA,TGTGCCAGCAGCCTGCTAGCGGGGCAAGAGACCCAGTACTTC,CASSLLAGQETQYF
TRBD1,TRBJ2-3,TRBV29-1,NA,TGCAGCGTTGAAAGACCGGACAGGCATTGGGATACGCAGTATTTT,CSVERPDRHWDTQYF
NA,TRBJ2-2,TRBV9,few,TGTGCCAGCAGCCCCCGACACCTCCCGGGGACCGGGGAGCTGTTTTTT,CASSPRHLPGTGELFF
TRBD1,TRBJ1-2,TRBV7-2,NA,TGTGCCAGCAGCTTAACAGGGGCCTATGGCTACACCTTC,CASSLTGAYGYTF
TRBD1,TRBJ1-2,TRBV5-4,NA,TGTGCCAGCAGCTATGGCGGGACAGGGGAACGATATGGCTACACCTTC,CASSYGGTGERYGYTF
TRBD2,TRBJ2-7,TRBV6-6,NA,TGTGCCAGCAGCCCCGGGCTAGCGGGGACCTACGAGCAGTACTTC,CASSPGLAGTYEQYF
NA,TRBJ2-2,TRBV10-3,NA,TGTGCCATCAGTGTCCGGAGCGGGCAGAACACCGGGGAGCTGTTTTTT,CAISVRSGQNTGELFF
NA,TRBJ1-2,TRBV18,NA,TGTGCCAGCTCAGAGACAGCTAACTATGGCTACACCTTC,CASSETANYGYTF
NA,TRBJ1-1,TRBV29-1,NA,TGCAGCGTTGAAGTCCTCCCTGACACTGAAGCTTTCTTT,CSVEVLPDTEAFF
NA,TRBJ2-2,TRBV21-1,NA,TGTGCCAGCAGCCCCCCCAGCCCCGAGGGCACCGGGGAGCTGTTTTTT,CASSPPSPEGTGELFF
TRBD1,TRBJ1-2,TRBV5-4,NA,TGTGCCAGCAGCGCGGACAGGGCACCCCGCTACACCTTC,CASSADRAPRYTF
TRBD1,TRBJ2-7,TRBV7-3,NA,TGTGCCAGCAGCTGGGGACAGGGCCCCTACGAGCAGTACTTC,CASSWGQGPYEQYF
TRBD2,TRBJ2-5,TRBV7-8,once,TGTGCCAGCAGACCGAGCGGGGGGGCGTATGAGACCCAGTACTTC,CASRPSGGAYETQYF
TRBD2,TRBJ2-3,TRBV7-2,few,TGTGCCAGCAGCGGCACTAGCGCATCCACTAGGCAGTATTTT,CASSGTSASTRQYF
TRBD1,TRBJ2-3,TRBV7-3,NA,TGTGCCAGCAGCCAGAGGGACAGGGCAACAGATACGCAGTATTTT,CASSQRDRATDTQYF
NA,TRBJ1-5,TRBV2,NA,TGTGCCGGATCGTCCCTCGGGAATCAGCCCCAGCATTTT,CAGSSLGNQPQHF
TRBD1,TRBJ2-3,TRBV5-5,NA,TGTGCCAGCAGCTTGGTTCTTGACATGGGCAGGGGGTCGACAGATACGCAGTATTTT,CASSLVLDMGRGSTDTQYF
NA,TRBJ2-1,TRBV6-4,once,TGTGCCAGCAGTGTGACGGGGACAACTGAGCAGTTCTTC,CASSVTGTTEQFF
TRBD2,TRBJ2-3,TRBV6-1,NA,TGTGCCAGCAGTGTGTTAGCGGGGGGGCGGTCCCGCACAGATACGCAGTATTTT,CASSVLAGGRSRTDTQYF
TRBD1,TRBJ2-5,TRBV14,NA,TGTGCCAGCAGCCAAGAGACAGGGGTTTTGGAGACCCAGTACTTC,CASSQETGVLETQYF
NA,TRBJ2-7,TRBV7-9,NA,TGTGCCAGCAGCTTAGGCTTTGGGCAGGGCTACGAGCAGTACTTC,CASSLGFGQGYEQYF
TRBD1,TRBJ2-7,TRBV7-9,NA,TGTGCCAGCAGCTCCACAGGGGGCGCGTACGAGCAGTACTTC,CASSSTGGAYEQYF
TRBD1,TRBJ2-1,TRBV19,NA,TGTGCCAGTAGTCCCTCGGGACAGCCTTTTCGGGAGCAGTTCTTC,CASSPSGQPFREQFF
NA,TRBJ2-2,TRBV9,NA,TGTGCCAGCAGCGTAGCTGCGTCAACCGGGGAGCTGTTTTTT,CASSVAASTGELFF
NA,TRBJ1-1,TRBV9,few,TGTGCCAGCAGCGTAGTCCAGGCGAACACTGAAGCTTTCTTT,CASSVVQANTEAFF
TRBD1,TRBJ1-1,TRBV5-6,NA,TGTGCCAGCAGCTTAACAGGGGGCCGGACTGAAGCTTTCTTT,CASSLTGGRTEAFF
NA,TRBJ1-1,TRBV19,NA,TGTGCCAGTAGTCAGGGGCCGACTGAAGCTTTCTTT,CASSQGPTEAFF
NA,TRBJ2-2,TRBV4-2,NA,TGTGCCAGCAGCCCCAGGGGAGGGGACACCGGGGAGCTGTTTTTT,CASSPRGGDTGELFF
NA,TRBJ2-2,TRBV4-3,NA,TGCGCCAGCAGCCAACCTGTCTACGGGGCGAACACCGGGGAGCTGTTTTTT,CASSQPVYGANTGELFF
NA,TRBJ1-2,TRBV4-2,NA,TGTGCCAGCAGCCAAGGGAGGTCAGCGTCTGGCTACACCTTC,CASSQGRSASGYTF
TRBD1,TRBJ2-5,TRBV7-9,NA,TGTGCCAGCAGCGGACAGGGGTGGGAGACCCAGTACTTC,CASSGQGWETQYF